What follows is one T cell receptor beta chain and its context. Assay: immunoSEQ multiplex PCR; the TCRdb copy retains only in-frame clones and omits some. This table has about 51,000 clones, 94% appearing once. The CDR3 spans 10 residues. The V end lost 2 bases, the J end lost 8 bases, and 6 bases lay between the germline ends. The germline V gene has CDR1 SQVTM and CDR2 ANQGSEA. The data stem from a study of T cell changes during pregnancy in multiple sclerosis. J is TRBJ1-2 and V is TRBV29-1; a possible D gene is TRBD1 (5 bases). The clonotype comes from a female donor with multiple sclerosis, enrolled in a pregnancy study. The source material was CD4+ T cells from peripheral blood mononuclear cells, sampled in the second trimester of pregnancy. The DNA of the CDR3 is TGCAGCGTTGAACAGGGCGGCTACACCTTC. Translation: CSVEQGGYTF.